This T cell receptor (beta chain) was obtained from a study of beta chain features in type 1 diabetes. Study-level points and caveats: In all four CD4+ subsets, TCRB CDR3 length was significantly, moderately reduced in type 1 diabetes.

The CDR3 has 16 amino acids. V was pared by 4 bases and J by 6 bases, with 8 bases of the junction left unmatched. Germline CDR1 and CDR2: SGHRS and YFSETQ. TCRB transcripts that were expressed got sequenced, as all of the isolated RNA had been reverse transcribed. Profiling relied on immunoSEQ multiplex PCR, and the TCRdb table lists in-frame clones only, not all of them. The sample holds 13,000 to 15,000 clones; 55% to 70% are singletons and the top ten take about 0.54%. With regard to this clone: Its antigen is still unknown.

This chain uses TRBV5-1 with TRBJ2-1, with TRBD2 matching 12 bases. The specimen was stem cell memory CD4+ T cells from blood. The clonotype comes from a woman between 18 and 29 years old with type 1 diabetes. Here the CDR3 reads CASSTLAGGRSNEQFF. As DNA, the CDR3 is TGCGCCAGCAGCACCCTAGCGGGAGGGCGGAGCAATGAGCAGTTCTTC.